This is a list of T cell receptor beta chains from one sample in a study of control samples from healthy donors and cancer patients. The repertoire was sequenced with immunoSEQ multiplex PCR; TCRdb's copy has only in-frame clones and lacks some. Of 250,000 to 300,000 clones in the sample, over 75% were seen once. The specimen was PBMCs. The receptors were gathered from a woman aged 60-75 years with lung cancer. Both conserved end residues are part of each CDR3. A D gene is named only where the DNA matches it firmly. Clone size, where shown, is once, few, many, or a class for clones that have expanded.

d_call: -
cdr3_length: 14
v_call: TRBV9
j_call: TRBJ2-7
clone_size: -
cdr3_nt: TGTGCCAGCAGCGTAGGCCAGGCCTCCTACGAGCAGTACTTC
cdr3_aa: CASSVGQASYEQYF

d_call: -
cdr3_length: 13
v_call: TRBV9
j_call: TRBJ1-1
clone_size: -
cdr3_nt: TGTGCCAGCAGCGTAGGAGGGCTCACTGAAGCTTTCTTT
cdr3_aa: CASSVGGLTEAFF

d_call: TRBD1
cdr3_length: 15
v_call: TRBV14
j_call: TRBJ2-5
clone_size: -
cdr3_nt: TGTGCCAGCAGCCAAGATACAGGGGGCAGAGAGACCCAGTACTTC
cdr3_aa: CASSQDTGGRETQYF

d_call: TRBD1
cdr3_length: 15
v_call: TRBV5-6
j_call: TRBJ1-1
clone_size: -
cdr3_nt: TGTGCCAGCAGCTATAACCCGGGACAGGGCATTGAAGCTTTCTTT
cdr3_aa: CASSYNPGQGIEAFF

d_call: -
cdr3_length: 15
v_call: TRBV5-1
j_call: TRBJ2-2
clone_size: -
cdr3_nt: TGCGCCAGCTCCCCGGGCAGCCGGAACACCGGGGAGCTGTTTTTT
cdr3_aa: CASSPGSRNTGELFF

d_call: -
cdr3_length: 16
v_call: TRBV2
j_call: TRBJ1-6
clone_size: few
cdr3_nt: TGTGCCAGCAGTGACAACCGGGACCCCTATAATTCACCCCTCCACTTT
cdr3_aa: CASSDNRDPYNSPLHF

d_call: -
cdr3_length: 15
v_call: TRBV28
j_call: TRBJ1-3
clone_size: -
cdr3_nt: TGTGCCAGCAGTTTACGGGCAGAAGCTGGAAACACCATATATTTT
cdr3_aa: CASSLRAEAGNTIYF

d_call: -
cdr3_length: 12
v_call: TRBV28
j_call: TRBJ2-5
clone_size: -
cdr3_nt: TGTGCCAGCAGCCCCTTGGGACTCCCCCAGTACTTC
cdr3_aa: CASSPLGLPQYF

d_call: -
cdr3_length: 15
v_call: TRBV19
j_call: TRBJ2-3
clone_size: once
cdr3_nt: TGTGCCAGTAGTTTAGGGCTAGTAGTGACAGATACGCAGTATTTT
cdr3_aa: CASSLGLVVTDTQYF

d_call: TRBD1
cdr3_length: 14
v_call: TRBV9
j_call: TRBJ1-2
clone_size: -
cdr3_nt: TGTGCCAGCAGCCCTGGGACAGGGGGCTATGGCTACACCTTC
cdr3_aa: CASSPGTGGYGYTF

d_call: TRBD1
cdr3_length: 15
v_call: TRBV6-5
j_call: TRBJ2-5
clone_size: -
cdr3_nt: TGTGCCAGCACCTACGGCCAAAGGGGGCGGGAGACCCAGTACTTC
cdr3_aa: CASTYGQRGRETQYF

d_call: -
cdr3_length: 15
v_call: TRBV19
j_call: TRBJ2-2
clone_size: -
cdr3_nt: TGTGCCAGTAGTCCGCGACAGGCGAACACCGGGGAGCTGTTTTTT
cdr3_aa: CASSPRQANTGELFF

d_call: -
cdr3_length: 14
v_call: TRBV19
j_call: TRBJ2-7
clone_size: -
cdr3_nt: TGTGCCAGTACCCGGACTGACGGGGCCTACGAGCAGTACTTC
cdr3_aa: CASTRTDGAYEQYF

d_call: -
cdr3_length: 15
v_call: TRBV6-1
j_call: TRBJ2-2
clone_size: -
cdr3_nt: TGTGCCAGCAGTGAGGGGGCTGTGGGGACCGGGGAGCTGTTTTTT
cdr3_aa: CASSEGAVGTGELFF

d_call: -
cdr3_length: 15
v_call: TRBV2
j_call: TRBJ1-2
clone_size: -
cdr3_nt: TGTGCCAGCAGTCCCACGGGGGGGGTGGACTATGGCTACACCTTC
cdr3_aa: CASSPTGGVDYGYTF

d_call: TRBD1
cdr3_length: 13
v_call: TRBV28
j_call: TRBJ1-2
clone_size: -
cdr3_nt: TGTGCCAGCAGTTTGACAGGGGCTTATGGCTACACCTTC
cdr3_aa: CASSLTGAYGYTF

d_call: TRBD2
cdr3_length: 14
v_call: TRBV7-2
j_call: TRBJ2-5
clone_size: -
cdr3_nt: TGTGCCAGCAGCCGGGTTAGCGGGGGCGAGACCCAGTACTTC
cdr3_aa: CASSRVSGGETQYF